This TCR beta chain was captured by sequencing in a study of pediatric ulcerative colitis (dated by TCRdb to between 2019 and 2020). About the full investigation: Among the ulcerative colitis patients, fewer than ten had pancolitis and two had left-sided colitis, and histology in every patient was consistent with ulcerative colitis. From 8 or 9 newly diagnosed, treatment-naive pediatric ulcerative colitis patients and a handful of non-IBD control children, paired blood and rectal samples were collected. Using the Pediatric Ulcerative Colitis Activity Index, two patients were classed as having mild disease, several as having moderate disease and three as having acute severe colitis.

Rearranged CDR3 beta regions were amplified from genomic DNA with multiplex V and J primers using the immunoSEQ TRB Survey service. To keep sequencing depth the same across samples, survey-level depth of up to 500,000 reads per sample was applied. The libraries were purified, combined into pools and sequenced with Illumina technology. The authors processed their data as follows. Productive clonality, sample overlap, pairwise scatters, CDR3 beta length, V/D/J gene usage and productiveness were all assessed with the immunoSEQ online tools. Calculated diversity was the number of unique rearrangements divided by total templates times 100; Shannon and Simpson indices were also computed. Principal component analysis was performed on Z-score normalized data with the R prcomp function and the ggbiplot package. Morisita's index was used to quantify blood-rectal clonal overlap within each subject. Not all clones reach the TCRdb copy of this immuneACCESS table, which keeps in-frame sequences only. Checked studies attribute under half of the gap to unresolved V genes and leave the rest unexplained. V and J calls and clone size are copied from that table; D and trimming were computed from the DNA. The sample has 30,000 to 35,000 clones on record, roughly 77% of them singletons. 0.85% to 1.3% of the sample lies in the top ten.

Results the study describes overall, beyond this receptor: Repertoires were derived from total lymphocyte DNA, so rare subsets such as regulatory T cells may have patterns not reflected. For technical reasons, the blood samples of a couple of patients yielded substantially fewer templates, so those samples were excluded from the blood-rectal overlap analysis. Rectal repertoire features separated controls, mild-moderate and acute severe colitis patients; acute severe colitis showed reduced rectal diversity due to clonal expansions. Only four individuals were included in the healthy control group, which was small. A couple of rectal CDR3 clonotypes were present in all ulcerative colitis patients and in none of the controls. Autologous blood-rectal clonal overlap was significantly higher in ulcerative colitis patients than in controls, suggesting increased T cell trafficking to inflamed tissue. Blood-derived T cells may have been included in rectal pinch biopsies, especially in patients with overt colitis.

According to the germline V gene (reference sequence), CDR1 reads LNHDA and CDR2 reads SQIVND. Reading from cysteine to phenylalanine, the CDR3 counts 14 amino acids. Only CDR3 DNA remains: 42 bases, in frame from the first base. The junction carries 11 bases between V and J, which are trimmed by 2 bases and 4 bases respectively. During colonoscopy, one to two pinch biopsies were obtained from the rectum for research. Ulcerative colitis patients had received no immunosuppressive medication before the diagnostic colonoscopy. Before DNA isolation, rectal biopsies were subjected to proteinase K digestion. The Wizard kit (Promega) was used to extract genomic DNA from the blood and intestinal samples. For this clone: The specificity of this receptor is unknown. Within one base of it there is no much larger clone, and no base qualities were kept.

Sequenced material: gut tissue. The rearrangement joined TRBV19 to TRBJ1-2; the D gene cannot be named for sure. The source is a boy aged 10-17 years with mild ulcerative colitis. CDR3 loop: CASSIQSASYGYTF. The nucleotide sequence reads TGTGCCAGTAGTATACAATCAGCCTCCTATGGCTACACCTTC. This CDR3, with the reference TRBV19 and TRBJ1-2 proteins standing in past its ends, gives the full variable domain DGGITQSPKYLFRKEGQNVTLSCEQNLNHDAMYWYRQDPGQGLRLIYYSQIVNDFQKGDIAEGYSVSREKKESFPLTVTSAQKNPTAFYLCASSIQSASYGYTFGSGTRLTVV.